This T cell receptor (beta chain) was sequenced in a study of T cell responses to AZD1222 COVID-19 vaccine. Measured with immunoSEQ multiplex PCR; TCRdb has only the in-frame clones, and not every one. The sample includes 140,000 to 150,000 clones, over 90% of them seen just once. Germline V gives CDR1 MDHEN, CDR2 SYDVKM. The CDR3 has 15 residues. Trimming pared 5 bases from V and 6 bases from J, leaving 19 bases between. This receptor was taken from an adult in good health. The chain has TRBV28 and TRBJ1-1; D is possibly TRBD1 (6 bases). Sequences were derived from peripheral blood, sampled on day 0 of AZD1222 vaccination. CDR3 bases: TGTGCCAGCAGTGGGCCCGGGGGCGTAAGGGCTGAAGCTTTCTTT. Translating it yields CASSGPGGVRAEAFF.